The clone carrying this T cell receptor beta chain turned up a few times. The repertoire was sequenced with immunoSEQ multiplex PCR; TCRdb's copy has only in-frame clones and lacks some. The data show roughly 26,000 clones, over 80% seen once. Regulatory T cells were sorted as CD4+CD25hiCD127low/negative cells. Unrelated healthy donors provided the controls. The record originates from a study of B cell selection in AIRE deficiency. The source material was CD4+CD25+ Tregs sorted from PBMCs. The origin of this receptor is a human donor in good health.

CDR3 residues: CASRTGSSYEQYF. The CDR3 region has the DNA TGTGCCAGCAGAACAGGGAGCTCCTACGAGCAGTACTTC. This chain uses TRBV6-5 with TRBJ2-7; perhaps TRBD1 as D (6 bases). CDR1 is MNHEY, CDR2 SVGAGI, per germline. CDR3 length equals 13 residues. V lost 6 bases and J lost 0, with 9 bases in between.